This TCR beta chain is drawn from a study of T cell repertoires in cytomegalovirus infection. Study-level background: Peptides in the study included HLA-C-restricted and HLA-B-restricted CMV epitopes. CMV infection plus the matching HLA type was flagged by public TCR beta signatures. General study points: Dominating the ex vivo response were HLA-C-restricted CMV-specific TCR beta clonotypes. The cumulative frequency of public TCR beta families identified carriers of CMV plus the relevant HLA.

Comment on this clonotype: The target antigen is unknown.

The CDR3 has 16 residues. Trimming stripped 0 bases from V and 2 bases from J, with 13 bases between. Germline V gene sequence: CDR1 MNHEY, CDR2 SVGEGT. TCRdb called the reads again in MiXCR, with one record for every CDR3 protein. The sample consists of roughly 800,000 distinct CDR3 sequences, almost 30% of them appearing once. This chain connects TRBV6-2 or TRBV6-3 to TRBJ2-5; D could derive from TRBD1 or TRBD2 (5 bases each). This TCR derives from a human donor in good health (CMV status not recorded). Some clones in this sample may be carry-over from other donors' samples. The material sequenced was cultured CD8+ T cells from PBMCs, taken from culture after CMV antigen stimulation. The CDR3 DNA reads TGTGCCAGCAGTTACTCGATGGGGGACCTACAAGAGACCCAGTACTTC. Protein: CASSYSMGDLQETQYF.